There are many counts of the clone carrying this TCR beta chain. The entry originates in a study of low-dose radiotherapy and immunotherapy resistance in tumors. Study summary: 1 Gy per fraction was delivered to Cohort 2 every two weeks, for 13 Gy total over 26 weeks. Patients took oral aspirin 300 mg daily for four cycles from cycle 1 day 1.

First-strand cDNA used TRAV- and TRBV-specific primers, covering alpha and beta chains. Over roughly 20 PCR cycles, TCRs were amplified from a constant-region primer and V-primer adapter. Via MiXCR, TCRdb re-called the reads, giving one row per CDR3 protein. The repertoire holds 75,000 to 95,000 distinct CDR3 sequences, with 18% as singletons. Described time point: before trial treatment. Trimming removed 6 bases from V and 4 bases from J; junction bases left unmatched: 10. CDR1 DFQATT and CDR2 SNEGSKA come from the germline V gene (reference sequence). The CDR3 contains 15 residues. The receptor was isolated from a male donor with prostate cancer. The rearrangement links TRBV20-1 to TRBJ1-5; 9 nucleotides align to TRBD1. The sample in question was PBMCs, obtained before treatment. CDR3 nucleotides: TGCAGTGCCCCCAGTTGGGGACAGGGTAATCAGCCCCAGCATTTT. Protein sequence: CSAPSWGQGNQPQHF.